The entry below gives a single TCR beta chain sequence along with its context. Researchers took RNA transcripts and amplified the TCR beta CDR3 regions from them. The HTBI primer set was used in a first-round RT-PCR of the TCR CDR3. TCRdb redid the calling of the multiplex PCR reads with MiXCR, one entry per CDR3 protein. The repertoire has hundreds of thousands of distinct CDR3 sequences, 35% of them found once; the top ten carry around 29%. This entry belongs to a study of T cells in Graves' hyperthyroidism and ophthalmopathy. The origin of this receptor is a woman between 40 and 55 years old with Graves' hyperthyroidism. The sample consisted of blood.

CDR3 DNA sequence: TGTGCCAGCAGTTCTATCGGACAGGGACTCAATAGAAACACCATATATTTT. It translates to CASSSIGQGLNRNTIYF. V is TRBV27 and J is TRBJ1-3, with TRBD1 matching over 8 bases. The V and J ends lost 4 bases and 5 bases, in that order; junction bases with no gene match: 13. From germline, CDR1 is MNHEY and CDR2 SMNVEV (reference sequence). The CDR3 consists of 17 residues.